Below, one T cell receptor (beta chain) is given with its context. Its antigen target is currently unknown. Sequence at one end of the junction differs from germline and may be a read error. This record belongs to a study of T-cell memory formation after mild COVID-19 (dated by TCRdb to the early 2020s). Study-level background: Most TCR sequence clusters were specific to one of the two donors. Two young, previously healthy adult volunteers made up the cohort, one male and one female. T-cell clones expanding and contracting after mild COVID-19 in a couple of donors were tracked by longitudinal TCRalpha and TCRbeta repertoire sequencing.

PBMCs were isolated by Ficoll-Paque density gradient centrifugation. Sequenced on an Illumina NovaSeq 6000. Using 5'RACE with constant-segment primers, TCRalpha and TCRbeta cDNA libraries were constructed, with sample barcodes and unique molecular identifiers added in the process. RNA was extracted from every sample with Trizol reagent. Amplification of the libraries took two PCR steps, and the second step added a second sample barcode plus Illumina TruSeq adapters. Sequencing of libraries was performed on an Illumina NovaSeq with 2 x 150 bp paired-end reads. The paper's processing steps were these. Demultiplexing of reads and collapsing into UMI-guided consensus sequences were performed with migec v1.2.7. With mixcr v2.1.11, UMI consensuses were aligned to TRA and TRB V and J templates and assembled into clonotypes. A clonotype was counted as expanded or contracted only if both edgeR and NoisET called the change significant, with noise models trained on biological replicates. edgeR calls used a false discovery rate-adjusted p below 0.01 and a log2 fold-change threshold of 1. PCA with hierarchical clustering of max-normalized trajectories of the 1000 most abundant clonotypes was used as exploratory dynamics analysis. Separately sequenced CD4+ and CD8+ repertoires were used to assign the CD4 or CD8 phenotype of responding clones. The public reads were reprocessed in TCRdb via fastp at Q25 and MiXCR, keeping in-frame beta chains. Entries that share a CDR3 protein sequence are merged under the most common genes and DNA. TCRdb, not the original authors, processed these V and J calls. Counted in this sample were a few hundred thousand distinct CDR3 sequences; under 30% of them appeared once. The ten largest clones represent roughly 11% of the sample.

The paper's findings and limits, for the study overall: Contracting CD4+ clones were found mainly in CM and EM memory subsets, while CD8+ clones were enriched in EMRA. Some responding clones were detected in pre-infection memory, suggesting pre-existing cross-reactive memory T cells joined the SARS-CoV-2 response. The study included only a couple of mild cases, and larger cohorts that include severe cases with pre-infection samples were judged to be necessary. Whether the second-wave clones peaking on day 37 were SARS-CoV-2 specific was not confirmed. Clones that contracted from day 15 to 85 showed balanced CD4/CD8 phenotypes, whereas a second wave of clones that expanded from day 15 to 37 leaned towards CD4+.

The sample consisted of PBMCs or a T cell subset sorted from them (not recorded which). This receptor was obtained from an adult woman who had mild COVID-19 (a few samples of this study predate the infection). The sample titles of this study are shuffled in the database, so cell type and time point are left out; the donor was told from shared clones.

This receptor carries the CDR3 CASSPDPPGGLDF. The DNA sequence follows: TGTGCCAGCAGTCCGGACCCTCCTGGCGGCCTAGATTTT. The V and J segments used are TRBV6-1 and TRBJ2-3, with an unclear D gene assignment. The germline V gene sets CDR1 to MNHNS and CDR2 to SASEGT. The CDR3 has 13 amino acids, counting the end cysteine and phenylalanine. The CDR3 DNA has 39 bases and is translated from base 1.